This T cell receptor (beta chain) was sequenced in a study of T cells in localized non-small cell lung cancer. Concerning this clone: Its target is not known.

Study-wide results and limits: Of the top 100 tumor clones, median roughly 60 were in adjacent lung, 25 to 30 among its top 100. In uninvolved adjacent lung, T cell clonality reached its highest value, exceeding tumor. Longer overall survival was seen with higher T cell density measured in blood.

The germline V gene encodes CDR1 SGHRS and CDR2 YFSETQ. This CDR3 contains 14 residues. V lost 4 bases to trimming and J lost 6 bases, with 17 bases between them. The table came from immunoSEQ multiplex PCR; TCRdb's copy has only in-frame clones and leaves some out. The sample includes about 11,000 clones, more than 70% of them seen just once. The sequencing used peripheral blood, collected before any cancer treatment. V usage is TRBV5-1 and J usage is TRBJ2-7, with D possibly being TRBD1 (6 bases). The sequence was obtained from a male donor at least 60 years old with stage I lung adenocarcinoma. As DNA, the CDR3 is TGCGCCAGCAGCGACGGGACACCCTCGGGCGAGCAGTACTTC. It encodes CASSDGTPSGEQYF. The full variable domain, completed using reference TRBV5-1 and TRBJ2-7, is KAGVTQTPRYLIKTRGQQVTLSCSPISGHRSVSWYQQTPGQGLQFLFEYFSETQRNKGNFPGRFSGRQFSNSRSEMNVSTLELGDSALYLCASSDGTPSGEQYFGPGTRLTVT.